Below, 18 T cell receptor beta chains from the same sample are listed, as sequenced in a study of cytomegalovirus exposure and HLA in healthy donors. PCR involved 60 Vbeta and 13 Jbeta primers. Generated by immunoSEQ multiplex PCR, the TCRdb table keeps only in-frame clones and is missing some. The sample contains some 150,000 clones, around four fifths of which appear only once. The specimen was PBMCs. These receptors were collected from a woman between 45 and 65 years old in good health and CMV-seronegative.

This clone appeared a single time. V and J are TRBV6-1 and TRBJ1-2; D gene ambiguous. This CDR3 has 12 amino acids. Germline V gene lookup returns CDR1 MNHNS and CDR2 SASEGT. V dropped 5 bases and J dropped 3 bases, with 7 bases sitting between them. CDR3 loop: CASSNNYYGYTF. CDR3 DNA sequence: TGTGCCAGCAGTAACAATTACTATGGCTACACCTTC.

This clone has just one count. This chain links TRBV25-1 with TRBJ1-4; 10 bases map to TRBD1. Trimming removed 10 bases from V and 6 bases from J; junction bases left unmatched: 5. The germline gives CDR1 MGHDK, CDR2 SYGVNS. The CDR3 loop spans 13 amino acids. This CDR3 reads CATRGTGDEKLFF. The CDR3 nucleotides read TGTGCCACGAGGGGGACAGGGGATGAAAAACTGTTTTTT.

The chain links TRBV7-2 to TRBJ2-3, with 7 bases fitting TRBD2. Trimming removed 5 bases from V and 0 bases from J; junction bases left unmatched: 5. Germline CDR1 reads SGHTA; CDR2 reads FQGNSA. The CDR3 has 15 residues. The CDR3 DNA follows: TGTGCCAGCAGCCCCCAGCGGGGTAGCACAGATACGCAGTATTTT. This encodes CASSPQRGSTDTQYF.

This clone has only one observation. DNA of the CDR3: TGTGCCAGCAGGACTAGGGGTTTCGAGCAGTACTTC. Amino acids: CASRTRGFEQYF. This chain joins TRBV28 and TRBJ2-7, with D possibly being TRBD2 (6 bases). Germline CDR1 is MDHEN and CDR2 is SYDVKM. The CDR3 runs 12 residues. With 6 bases removed from V and 6 bases from J, the gap between germline ends came to 12 bases.

Notes on this clone: Other DNA sequences of this sample code for an identical CDR3. V usage is TRBV7-9 and J usage is TRBJ1-4, with unresolved D. The CDR3 totals 11 residues. In germline, CDR1 is SEHNR, CDR2 FQNEAQ (reference sequence). The ends were cut back, 6 bases at V and 7 bases at J, with 6 bases in the middle. The CDR3 loop is CASSSGEKLFF. The CDR3 DNA sequence: TGTGCCAGCAGTTCAGGTGAAAAACTGTTTTTT.

The chain has TRBV6-1 and TRBJ2-7; D is possibly TRBD2 (6 bases). Germline-derived CDR1 and CDR2 are MNHNS and SASEGT. This CDR3 has 15 residues. Trimming stripped 7 bases from V and 1 base from J, with 17 bases between. The CDR3 spells CASIVGEVNSYEQYF. CDR3 bases: TGTGCCAGCATCGTGGGGGAGGTGAATTCCTACGAGCAGTACTTC.

The CDR3 sequence: CASSRGESSYNEQFF. In nucleotides, the CDR3 is TGTGCCAGCAGCCGCGGTGAGAGCTCCTACAATGAGCAGTTCTTC. J is TRBJ2-1 and V is TRBV5-8; unclear D gene. There are 15 residues in the CDR3. CDR1 is SGHTS, CDR2 YDEGEE, per germline. V lost 4 bases and J 0 bases, leaving 11 bases between the germline ends.

The rearrangement uses TRBV28 and TRBJ2-6, with 8 bases fitting TRBD1. V shed 5 bases, J shed 5 bases, and the junction held 11 bases outside the gene matches. The CDR3 extends over 17 amino acids. Germline-derived CDR1 and CDR2 are MDHEN and SYDVKM. The CDR3 region has the DNA TGTGCCAGCAGTGCAGGGGGCGAATCCTTTAGGGCCAACGTCCTGACTTTC. Translation: CASSAGGESFRANVLTF. The whole variable domain, remainder taken from reference TRBV28 and TRBJ2-6, is DVKVTQSSRYLVKRTGEKVFLECVQDMDHENMFWYRQDPGLGLRLIYFSYDVKMKEKGDIPEGYSVSREKKERFSLILESASTNQTSMYLCASSAGGESFRANVLTFGAGSRLTVL.

The genes are TRBV4-2 and TRBJ1-5, with a weak D call TRBD1 (5 bases). V gave up 5 bases and J gave up 1 base, with 12 bases separating them. Germline V gives CDR1 LGHNA, CDR2 YNFKEQ. The CDR3 runs to 15 residues. In DNA form, the CDR3 reads TGTGCCAGCAGCAACGGAGGGGTAAGCAATCAGCCCCAGCATTTT. Protein: CASSNGGVSNQPQHF.

The chain uses TRBV18 and TRBJ2-1; TRBD2 matches 7 bases. The V gene end was trimmed by 3 bases and the J gene end by 5 bases; junction bases not matched to a gene: 4. There are 14 residues in the CDR3. CDR1 and CDR2 from the germline V gene are KGHSH and LQKENI. CDR3 residues: CASSPSGADNEQFF. The CDR3 region has the DNA TGTGCCAGCTCACCCAGCGGGGCAGACAATGAGCAGTTCTTC.

The chain uses TRBV6-6 and TRBJ2-7; D perhaps matches TRBD2 (5 bases). CDR3 size: 16 residues. The V gene's germline CDR1 is MNHNY and CDR2 SVGAGI (reference sequence). With 2 bases removed from V and 2 bases from J, the gap between germline ends came to 16 bases. In nucleotides, the CDR3 is TGTGCCAGCAGTTACGATACGGTTAGCGCCACCTACGAGCAGTACTTC. Translation: CASSYDTVSATYEQYF.

The genes are TRBV18 and TRBJ2-7; 9 bases fit TRBD1. The CDR3 consists of 14 residues. V shed 6 bases, J shed 6 bases, and the junction held 9 bases outside the gene matches. Per the germline V gene, CDR1 is KGHSH and CDR2 is LQKENI. In DNA, the CDR3 is TGTGCCAGCTCGGCCGGGACAGGGTCTTTCGAGCAGTACTTC. The encoded protein is CASSAGTGSFEQYF.

Regarding this clone: Since no conserved phenylalanine or tryptophan closes the CDR3, a read error is the likely cause. The DNA is left out, because the CDR3 cannot be placed on it with certainty; the CDR3 is given as TCRdb lists it. V and J are TRBV18 and TRBJ1-1; the DNA was not used to check the table's D call, TRBD1. Counting both end residues, the CDR3 totals 13 amino acids. CDR1 and CDR2 (germline): KGHSH, LQKENI. Here the CDR3 reads CASSPGRDRGIIG.

V usage is TRBV7-2 and J usage is TRBJ2-1; 8 nucleotides align to TRBD2. The CDR3 length is 18 residues. CDR1 and CDR2 (germline): SGHTA, FQGNSA. With 5 bases clipped from V and 0 bases from J, the junction kept 12 bases outside the gene matches. CDR3 region: CASSQERGTLSSYNEQFF. The DNA for the CDR3 is TGTGCCAGCAGCCAAGAGCGGGGGACACTTAGCTCCTACAATGAGCAGTTCTTC.

The rearrangement uses TRBV16 and TRBJ1-1; D is perhaps TRBD1 (6 bases). The ends were cut back, 2 bases at V and 1 base at J, with 8 bases in the middle. Germline loops: CDR1 KGHSY, CDR2 FQNENV. This CDR3 spans 14 amino acids. The chain's CDR3 is CASSQEGQNTEAFF. The CDR3 coding sequence is TGTGCCAGCAGCCAAGAGGGACAGAACACTGAAGCTTTCTTT. The full variable domain, with the rest looked up from reference TRBV16 and TRBJ1-1, is GEEVAQTPKHLVRGEGQKAKLYCAPIKGHSYVFWYQQVLKNEFKFLISFQNENVFDETGMPKERFSAKCLPNSPCSLEIQATKLEDSAVYFCASSQEGQNTEAFFGQGTRLTVV.

The chain combines TRBV10-3 with TRBJ2-1, with D perhaps TRBD1 (6 bases). V was pared by 2 bases and J by 7 bases, with 15 bases between. Germline V gene sequence: CDR1 ENHRY, CDR2 SYGVKD. The CDR3 runs to 15 residues. CDR3 loop: CAISEVQGLGNEQFF. For the CDR3, the DNA is TGTGCCATCAGTGAGGTGCAGGGGCTTGGGAATGAGCAGTTCTTC.

The chain couples TRBV19 to TRBJ1-2; 11 nucleotides line up with TRBD1. After removal of 3 bases from V and 4 bases from J, the junction contained 4 bases not matched to a gene. Germline loops: CDR1 LNHDA, CDR2 SQIVND (reference sequence). The CDR3 length is 15 residues. CDR3 in amino acids: CASSIAGTGGYGYTF. CDR3 DNA: TGTGCCAGTAGTATTGCCGGGACAGGGGGCTATGGCTACACCTTC. The full variable domain, with the rest looked up from reference TRBV19 and TRBJ1-2, is DGGITQSPKYLFRKEGQNVTLSCEQNLNHDAMYWYRQDPGQGLRLIYYSQIVNDFQKGDIAEGYSVSREKKESFPLTVTSAQKNPTAFYLCASSIAGTGGYGYTFGSGTRLTVV.

The chain has TRBV7-9 and TRBJ1-1, with 8 bases identical to TRBD1. This CDR3 contains 17 residues. V gave up 5 bases and J gave up 0 bases; unmatched junction bases: 11. Germline CDR1 SEHNR, CDR2 FQNEAQ (reference sequence). CDR3 in DNA: TGTGCCAGCAGCCCTAGGAACAGGGGGTCTATGAACACTGAAGCTTTCTTT. Translating it yields CASSPRNRGSMNTEAFF.